Below, 5 T cell receptor beta chains from the same sample are listed, as sequenced in a study of control samples from healthy donors and cancer patients. Sequencing was performed with immunoSEQ multiplex PCR; in TCRdb, only in-frame clones are kept and a portion is missing. The profile shows 150,000 to 200,000 clones, around 90% of them singletons. Source material: blood. The receptors shown here come from a woman aged 45-65 years in good health.

The chain employs TRBV5-4 and TRBJ2-1, with 10 bases identical to TRBD2. From germline, CDR1 is SGHNT and CDR2 YYREEE (reference sequence). CDR3 size: 14 residues. V lost 0 bases to trimming and J lost 7 bases; unmatched junction nucleotides: 1. CDR3 coding DNA: TGTGCCAGCAGCTTGGCAGCGGGAGGGAATGAGCAGTTCTTC. Its protein is CASSLAAGGNEQFF.

CDR3 sequence (DNA): TGTGCCAGCAGTGAGCGGGGATCGAACACTGAAGCTTTCTTT. Its translation: CASSERGSNTEAFF. The chain carries TRBV6-1 and TRBJ1-1, with D unresolved. V was pared by 3 bases and J by 1 base, with 9 bases between. Germline loops: CDR1 MNHNS, CDR2 SASEGT. This CDR3 is built from 14 residues.

The chain combines TRBV2 with TRBJ1-1; D is uncertain. V was shortened by 3 bases and J by 6 bases, with 17 bases between the two germline ends. The CDR3 covers 15 residues. Germline V CDR1 and CDR2: SNHLY, FYNNEI. The CDR3: CASSESEGRDAEAFF. The DNA for the CDR3 is TGTGCCAGCAGTGAGTCGGAGGGTCGCGACGCTGAAGCTTTCTTT.

This clone was found once. V is TRBV18 and J is TRBJ1-3; no clear D. The CDR3 is 14 amino acids. V lost 1 base and J 8 bases, leaving 12 bases between the germline ends. Germline V lookup: CDR1 KGHSH, CDR2 LQKENI. CDR3 region: CASSPQGSSDTIYF. For the CDR3, the DNA is TGTGCCAGCTCACCACAGGGATCGTCGGACACCATATATTTT.

This chain joins TRBV2 and TRBJ1-5; D ambiguous. Germline CDR1 SNHLY, CDR2 FYNNEI. CDR3 length equals 15 residues. V was pared by 2 bases and J by 0 bases, with 8 bases between. CDR3 DNA: TGTGCCAGCAGTGAAACACGGAATAGCAATCAGCCCCAGCATTTT. This sequence encodes CASSETRNSNQPQHF.